This T cell receptor beta chain was found in a study of blood T cell repertoires in COVID-19. Using immunoSEQ multiplex PCR, the repertoire was profiled, and TCRdb retains in-frame clones only, with some absent. The data contain 150,000 to 200,000 clones, roughly 80% of them singletons. The V end was cut by 0 bases, the J end by 4 bases, with 5 bases between. The CDR3 loop spans 13 amino acids. CDR1 and CDR2 (germline): SGHAT, FQNNGV. In its sample, this clone was seen a few times. V is TRBV11-2 and J is TRBJ2-3; D unclear. The sequencing sample was made of peripheral blood. The sequence was obtained from a human donor with acute or convalescent COVID-19. The donor label of this sample is uncertain. CDR3 sequence (DNA): TGTGCCAGCAGCTTAGATATCGCAGATACGCAGTATTTT. This encodes CASSLDIADTQYF.